The 29 T cell receptor beta chains presented below share a single source sample, sequenced in a study of control samples from healthy donors and cancer patients. Sequencing used immunoSEQ multiplex PCR; TCRdb keeps in-frame clones, though not all of them. The repertoire includes tens of thousands of clones, 90% to 95% of them detected once, and around a sixth sits in the top ten. Input material: blood. These receptors were collected from a man younger than 45 in good health.

The chain joins TRBV6-6 to TRBJ2-1, with TRBD2 matching 7 bases. V lost 0 bases to trimming and J lost 6 bases; unmatched junction nucleotides: 8. Per the germline V gene, CDR1 is MNHNY and CDR2 is SVGAGI (reference sequence). The CDR3 contains 16 residues. CDR3 sequence: CASSYSSGGGGNEQFF. The CDR3 DNA is TGTGCCAGCAGTTACTCATCGGGAGGAGGAGGCAATGAGCAGTTCTTC.

The chain is built from TRBV10-3 and TRBJ1-2; a possible D gene is TRBD1 (5 bases). The CDR3 covers 15 residues. Trimming took off 10 bases at V and 1 base at J, with 19 bases between the two ends. Germline V CDR1 and CDR2: ENHRY, SYGVKD. The CDR3 loop is CATSGRGNLNYGYTF. The CDR3 nucleotides are TGTGCCACTTCAGGGCGGGGGAACCTTAACTATGGCTACACCTTC.

The chain recombines TRBV19 with TRBJ2-7, with D unclear. The CDR3 covers 14 residues. Between the trimmed V and J ends, which lost 4 bases and 0 bases, there was a span of 10 bases. CDR1 and CDR2 from the germline V gene are LNHDA and SQIVND (reference sequence). CDR3 loop: CASSKTSDSYEQYF. The CDR3, as DNA: TGTGCCAGTAGTAAAACAAGCGACTCCTACGAGCAGTACTTC.

This clone was found many times. The V gene is TRBV4-2, the J gene TRBJ1-5; D gene uncertain. Germline CDR1 LGHNA, CDR2 YNFKEQ. This CDR3 has 16 residues. V lost 0 bases and J lost 1, with 10 bases in between. CDR3 nucleotide sequence: TGTGCCAGCAGCCAAGATAGGAGGGTAAGCAATCAGCCCCAGCATTTT. Amino acids: CASSQDRRVSNQPQHF.

This chain connects TRBV9 to TRBJ1-2, with 7 positions matching TRBD1. Germline loops: CDR1 SGDLS, CDR2 YYNGEE. The CDR3 runs 18 residues. The ends lost 4 bases at V and 4 bases at J; junction bases unmatched: 19. In DNA form, the CDR3 reads TGTGCCAGCAGCTCCCAGGGGGGGGCGGATTGGTATAGCTATGGCTACACCTTC. This gives the protein CASSSQGGADWYSYGYTF.

The chain uses TRBV7-9 and TRBJ2-5; 11 bases fit TRBD2. The J call may be in error: the DNA end matches TRBJ2-7 better. This CDR3 has 15 residues. Germline CDR1 and CDR2: SEHNR and FQNEAQ (reference sequence). The CDR3 sequence: CASSLGTSGSYEQYF. Written as DNA, the CDR3 is TGTGCCAGCAGCTTAGGGACTAGCGGGTCCTACGAGCAGTACTTC.

The V gene is TRBV7-2, the J gene TRBJ1-5; the D is unclear. CDR1 is SGHTA and CDR2 is FQGNSA in the germline V gene. The V gene lost 1 base and the J gene lost 7 bases, with 8 bases spanning the gap. The CDR3 is made up of 13 amino acids. As DNA, the CDR3 is TGTGCCAGCAGCTTAGAAGGCGAACAGCCCCAGCATTTT. Amino acid sequence: CASSLEGEQPQHF.

CDR3 DNA: TGTGCCAGCAGTAGAAGAGGGGATGAGCAGTTCTTC. It codes for CASSRRGDEQFF. V gene TRBV14 combines with J gene TRBJ2-1; either TRBD1 or TRBD2 may supply D (5 bases each). Germline V CDR1 and CDR2: SGHDN, FVKESK. Trimming removed 6 bases at V and 8 bases at J, with 11 bases between. CDR3 length: 12 residues. Full variable domain (remainder filled in from reference TRBV14 and TRBJ2-1): EAGVTQFPSHSVIEKGQTVTLRCDPISGHDNLYWYRRVMGKEIKFLLHFVKESKQDESGMPNNRFLAERTGGTYSTLKVQPAELEDSGVYFCASSRRGDEQFFGPGTRLTVL.

V gene TRBV27 combines with J gene TRBJ1-1, with TRBD1 matching 9 bases. Looked up from germline, CDR1 is MNHEY and CDR2 is SMNVEV (reference sequence). The V segment lost 6 bases and the J segment 0 bases; nucleotides outside the gene matches: 11. This CDR3 comprises 17 residues. The CDR3 protein is CASSTGYTGGMNTEAFF. The CDR3 nucleotides read TGTGCCAGCAGCACAGGGTATACAGGGGGCATGAACACTGAAGCTTTCTTT.

This chain links TRBV6-2 or TRBV6-3 with TRBJ1-1; a weak D match, TRBD1 (6 bases). This CDR3 spans 17 amino acids. With 2 bases removed from V and 1 base from J, the gap between germline ends came to 17 bases. Germline V gives CDR1 MNHEY, CDR2 SVGEGT. DNA of the CDR3: TGTGCCAGCAGTTACCGGGACACAGGAGGACCGAACACTGAAGCTTTCTTT. Translating it yields CASSYRDTGGPNTEAFF.

The count of this clone is one. The rearrangement joins TRBV6-4 to TRBJ2-3; 8 bases map to TRBD2. The CDR3 extends over 15 amino acids. CDR1 and CDR2 from the germline V gene are MRHNA and SNTAGT. Losses at the gene ends were 4 bases for V and 2 bases for J; bases not matched to a gene: 5. CDR3 sequence: CASSVGGRITDTQYF. The CDR3 nucleotides read TGTGCCAGCAGTGTTGGCGGGAGGATCACAGATACGCAGTATTTT.

The chain uses TRBV11-3 and TRBJ2-5; D perhaps matches TRBD1 (6 bases). Germline loops: CDR1 SGHNT, CDR2 YENEEA. Trimming took 4 bases from V and 5 from J, leaving 8 bases between them. The CDR3 has 12 amino acids. The CDR3 sequence: CASSWGQETQYF. CDR3 in DNA: TGTGCCAGCAGCTGGGGGCAGGAGACCCAGTACTTC. The full variable domain, completed using reference TRBV11-3 and TRBJ2-5, is EAGVVQSPRYKIIEKKQPVAFWCNPISGHNTLYWYLQNLGQGPELLIRYENEEAVDDSQLPKDRFSAERLKGVDSTLKIQPAELGDSAVYLCASSWGQETQYFGPGTRLLVL.

This chain joins TRBV5-4 and TRBJ1-3; 8 positions match TRBD1. The V gene's germline CDR1 is SGHNT and CDR2 YYREEE (reference sequence). Trimming took 4 bases from V and 4 from J; bases not matched to a gene: 7. The CDR3 totals 15 residues. The CDR3 region is CASSPGGLGGNTIYF. The CDR3 DNA reads as TGTGCCAGCAGCCCAGGGGGCCTGGGCGGAAACACCATATATTTT.

The chain recombines TRBV7-9 with TRBJ1-1, with TRBD1 matching over 7 bases. After removal of 4 bases from V and 1 base from J, the junction contained 0 bases not matched to a gene. CDR3 length: 13 residues. Germline assignment: CDR1 SEHNR and CDR2 FQNEAQ (reference sequence). As DNA, the CDR3 is TGTGCCAGCAGCTACAGGGGGAACACTGAAGCTTTCTTT. The encoded protein is CASSYRGNTEAFF.

This clone came up once. The CDR3 DNA sequence: TGTGCCAGCAGTTCTTGGGGACTAGCGGTCACGGGGCCCGAGCAGTTCTTC. Protein product: CASSSWGLAVTGPEQFF. The chain uses TRBV27 and TRBJ2-1; 11 bases line up with TRBD2. V was clipped by 4 bases and J by 10 bases; unmatched bases: 15. The CDR3 sequence is 17 residues long. Germline V CDR1 and CDR2: MNHEY, SMNVEV (reference sequence).

The genes are TRBV28 and TRBJ1-4, with D possibly matching TRBD1 (5 bases). The CDR3 runs to 15 residues. The germline V gene encodes CDR1 MDHEN and CDR2 SYDVKM. Trimming removed 8 bases at V and 8 bases at J, with 21 bases between. CDR3 DNA: TGTGCCAGCTCCCCCACGAGGGGAGAGCAGGAAAAACTGTTTTTT. Translated: CASSPTRGEQEKLFF. The whole variable domain, filled in from reference TRBV28 and TRBJ1-4, reads DVKVTQSSRYLVKRTGEKVFLECVQDMDHENMFWYRQDPGLGLRLIYFSYDVKMKEKGDIPEGYSVSREKKERFSLILESASTNQTSMYLCASSPTRGEQEKLFFGSGTQLSVL.

The J gene is TRBJ2-1, the V gene TRBV20-1, with D tentatively TRBD2 (6 bases). V was clipped by 5 bases and J by 6 bases, with 8 bases between them. Germline V lookup: CDR1 DFQATT, CDR2 SNEGSKA (reference sequence). CDR3 length: 11 residues. The CDR3 spells CSAWRGNEQFF. CDR3 DNA: TGCAGTGCTTGGCGGGGCAATGAGCAGTTCTTC.

This clone appeared a few times. The chain is built from TRBV4-1 and TRBJ2-7, with TRBD2 matching 9 bases. Trimming at V came to 0 bases and at J to 2 bases, leaving 2 bases not matched to a gene. CDR1 is MGHRA, CDR2 YSYEKL, per germline. The CDR3 is made up of 15 amino acids. Here the CDR3 reads CASSQEGGRAYEQYF. CDR3 in DNA: TGCGCCAGCAGCCAAGAGGGCGGGAGGGCCTACGAGCAGTACTTC.

A word on this clone: This sample includes further DNA sequences coding for the same CDR3. V gene TRBV30 combines with J gene TRBJ2-5, with D unclear. Trimming removed 0 bases from V and 5 bases from J, with 4 bases in between. Per germline, CDR1 GTSNPN and CDR2 SVGIG (reference sequence). This CDR3 is 11 amino acids long. CDR3 region: CAWSVAETQYF. In DNA, the CDR3 is TGTGCCTGGAGTGTCGCGGAGACCCAGTACTTC.

This chain links TRBV5-6 with TRBJ1-4, with D possibly matching TRBD1 (6 bases). The CDR3 totals 14 residues. V was trimmed by 4 bases and J by 5 bases, leaving 12 bases between them. Looked up from germline, CDR1 is SGHDT and CDR2 is YYEEEE. The CDR3 DNA follows: TGTGCCAGCAGCCAAGGGACACCGAATGAAAAACTGTTTTTT. It specifies CASSQGTPNEKLFF.

This chain uses TRBV5-5 with TRBJ2-7, with D possibly TRBD2 on 5 matching bases. Germline assignment: CDR1 SGHKS and CDR2 YYEKEE (reference sequence). This CDR3 is 15 amino acids long. V lost 5 bases and J 0 bases, leaving 15 bases between the germline ends. The CDR3 coding sequence is TGTGCCAGCAGTGAGGGCGGTAGTTACTCCTACGAGCAGTACTTC. This sequence encodes CASSEGGSYSYEQYF. Full variable domain (remainder filled in from reference TRBV5-5 and TRBJ2-7): DAGVTQSPTHLIKTRGQQVTLRCSPISGHKSVSWYQQVLGQGPQFIFQYYEKEERGRGNFPDRFSARQFPNYSSELNVNALLLGDSALYLCASSEGGSYSYEQYFGPGTRLTVT.

The rearrangement links TRBV2 to TRBJ1-3, with 10 bases aligning to TRBD1. In germline, CDR1 is SNHLY, CDR2 FYNNEI. The CDR3 runs to 18 residues. Unmatched junction bases numbered 8, after V lost 1 base and J lost 2 bases. This CDR3 reads CASSEVPGQGSPGNTIYF. CDR3 nucleotide sequence: TGTGCCAGCAGTGAAGTCCCGGGACAGGGGTCTCCTGGAAACACCATATATTTT.

CDR3 in amino acids: CAWSLTGKEQFF. CDR3 nucleotide sequence: TGTGCCTGGAGCTTGACAGGAAAGGAGCAGTTCTTC. The chain carries TRBV30 and TRBJ2-1; TRBD1 is a possible D gene (6 bases). Trimming took off 3 bases at V and 10 bases at J, with 13 bases between the two ends. The CDR3 runs to 12 residues. Germline CDR1 is GTSNPN and CDR2 is SVGIG (reference sequence). Full variable domain (missing parts from reference TRBV30 and TRBJ2-1): SQTIHQWPATLVQPVGSPLSLECTVEGTSNPNLYWYRQAAGRGLQLLFYSVGIGQISSEVPQNLSASRPQDRQFILSSKKLLLSDSGFYLCAWSLTGKEQFFGPGTRLTVL.

The gene calls are TRBV5-6 and TRBJ1-1; D ambiguous. Per the germline V gene, CDR1 is SGHDT and CDR2 is YYEEEE. The germline V and J ends were trimmed by 3 bases and 1 base, with 7 bases remaining between them. The CDR3 has 13 residues. The CDR3 DNA reads as TGTGCCAGCAGCTCTTCCCCGAACACTGAAGCTTTCTTT. Translation gives CASSSSPNTEAFF.

J is TRBJ1-6 and V is TRBV5-4; the match to TRBD1 covers 9 bases. The junction had 6 bases not matched to a gene; V was cut back by 4 bases and J by 7 bases. Germline V gene lookup returns CDR1 SGHNT and CDR2 YYREEE (reference sequence). CDR3 length equals 15 residues. In DNA form, the CDR3 reads TGTGCCAGCAGCCCCGAGACAGGGGGAAATTCACCCCTCCACTTT. Its protein product is CASSPETGGNSPLHF.

This chain joins TRBV3-1 (or the pseudogene TRBV3-2) and TRBJ2-3, with 8 positions matching TRBD2. Germline CDR1 LGHDT, CDR2 YNNKEL (reference sequence). The CDR3 contains 17 residues. Losses at the gene ends were 4 bases for V and 3 bases for J; bases not matched to a gene: 12. The chain's CDR3 is CASSRSTGTRGTDTQYF. The CDR3 nucleotides read TGTGCCAGCAGCCGTTCGACCGGGACTAGAGGGACAGATACGCAGTATTTT.

The V call is TRBV5-4, the J call TRBJ2-7; perhaps TRBD1 as D (6 bases). The CDR3 consists of 15 residues. The V gene lost 3 bases and the J gene lost 6 bases, with 19 bases spanning the gap. The V gene's germline CDR1 is SGHNT and CDR2 YYREEE (reference sequence). In DNA form, the CDR3 reads TGTGCCAGCAGCTCCCCAGGGGCTCCGCGGTCCGAGCAGTACTTC. It codes for CASSSPGAPRSEQYF. Full variable domain (remainder filled in from reference TRBV5-4 and TRBJ2-7): ETGVTQSPTHLIKTRGQQVTLRCSSQSGHNTVSWYQQALGQGPQFIFQYYREEENGRGNFPPRFSGLQFPNYSSELNVNALELDDSALYLCASSSPGAPRSEQYFGPGTRLTVT.

This clone appeared once. The chain recombines TRBV30 with TRBJ2-3; the match to TRBD2 covers 8 bases. Trimming at V came to 6 bases and at J to 4 bases, leaving 9 bases not matched to a gene. CDR1 is GTSNPN and CDR2 is SVGIG in the germline V gene (reference sequence). The length of the CDR3 is 14 residues. Here the CDR3 DNA reads TGTGCCTGCCGACGGCGGGGGGCGTCAGATACGCAGTATTTT. This codes for CACRRRGASDTQYF.

The V gene is TRBV29-1, the J gene TRBJ2-2; TRBD2 might be the D (6 bases). Trimming took off 5 bases at V and 2 bases at J, with 15 bases between the two ends. Germline CDR1 and CDR2: SQVTM and ANQGSEA. This CDR3 comprises 15 residues. As DNA, the CDR3 is TGCAGCGTTCTCTTATCGGGAGTAAACACCGGGGAGCTGTTTTTT. This gives the protein CSVLLSGVNTGELFF.